One and the same sample provided the 4 T cell receptor beta chains below, sequenced in a study of T cell responses to AZD1222 COVID-19 vaccine. Produced via immunoSEQ multiplex PCR; TCRdb's table is partial and in-frame only. The sample carries 180,000 or so clones, 90% to 95% recorded once. Source: peripheral blood, taken 28 days after the second AZD1222 dose. Source of these receptors: an adult who received the AZD1222 COVID-19 vaccine.

This chain connects TRBV4-1 to TRBJ1-5; no definite D call. The germline V gene has CDR1 MGHRA and CDR2 YSYEKL. The CDR3 sequence is 16 residues long. The germline V and J ends were trimmed by 0 bases and 0 bases, with 9 bases remaining between them. CDR3 DNA sequence: TGCGCCAGCAGCCAAGAGCTAGGGCTTAGCAATCAGCCCCAGCATTTT. Translating gives CASSQELGLSNQPQHF.

In this sample, this clone turned up once. J is TRBJ1-3 and V is TRBV30, with D uncertain. The CDR3 is 14 residues long. The germline gives CDR1 GTSNPN, CDR2 SVGIG (reference sequence). Trimming removed 7 bases at V and 2 bases at J, with 15 bases between. The CDR3 sequence is CASLSGSPGNTIYF. The CDR3 DNA follows: TGTGCCTCCTTGTCGGGCAGCCCTGGAAACACCATATATTTT.

This chain joins TRBV7-8 and TRBJ1-5; 7 bases match TRBD1. The CDR3 extends over 18 amino acids. In germline, CDR1 is SGHVS, CDR2 FQNEAQ. V trimming: 8 bases; J trimming: 5 bases; junction bases outside the gene matches: 21. The CDR3 region has the DNA TGTGCCAGCTCCAAGGGGGCAATCGACATTAGTACTCATCAGCCCCAGCATTTT. Translated: CASSKGAIDISTHQPQHF.

The CDR3 spells CALAGDTEAFF. Written as DNA, the CDR3 is TGTGCCTTGGCCGGTGACACTGAAGCTTTCTTT. The chain recombines TRBV21-1 with TRBJ1-1. TRBV21-1 is tagged as a pseudogene. There are 11 residues in the CDR3.